The clone carrying this T cell receptor beta chain was detected a few times. Its antigen is currently unknown. Germline values: CDR1 SNHLY, CDR2 FYNNEI. V lost 10 bases to trimming and J lost 4 bases, with 21 bases between them. CDR3 length: 15 amino acids. This record comes from a study of CD4 T cells in relation to SARS-CoV-2 and coronaviruses. The wider study: TCR beta CDR3s were sequenced after roughly ten-day antigen culture of PBMCs.

General study findings and limits: Monoreactive clones expanded significantly more to SARS-CoV-2 than crossreactive clones did. Around two thirds of donors had memory CD4+ clonotypes crossrecognizing SARS-CoV-2 and common cold coronavirus spike.

CD4+ T cells from unexposed donors were obtained before the COVID-19 pandemic (2011-2018). CD4+ T cells were isolated from the cells after around 9 days of culture. Unexposed-donor CD4+ T cells were probed with SARS-CoV-2 S/N and four cold-coronavirus spikes, cells permitting. TCRdb's copy holds only in-frame clones and misses some; the assay was immunoSEQ multiplex PCR. In the table there are over 25,000 clones, over 75% of which are singletons. This chain links TRBV2 with TRBJ2-3; D is possibly TRBD2 (5 bases). This clonotype was obtained from a human donor in good health. The sequencing sample was made of CD4+ T cells from PBMCs, cultured in vitro. The CDR3 here is CANSRGPPVPDTQYF. The DNA for the CDR3 is TGTGCCAACTCGCGCGGGCCTCCCGTCCCAGATACGCAGTATTTT.